These T cell receptor beta chains were read from a single sample in a study of T cell changes during pregnancy in multiple sclerosis. TCRdb's table, derived via immunoSEQ multiplex PCR, lists solely in-frame clones and lacks some. This table has 50,000 to 70,000 clones, around 90% appearing once. The source was peripheral blood, collected in the second trimester of pregnancy. The receptor source for this set is a female donor with multiple sclerosis, enrolled in a pregnancy study. CDR3s include the opening cysteine and the closing phenylalanine or tryptophan. Fields, in order: V gene, D gene, J gene, CDR3 protein, CDR3 DNA. A D gene is named only where the DNA matches it firmly.

TRBV4-3	-	TRBJ2-7	CASSQVAGTYEQYF	TGCGCCAGCAGCCAAGTGGCGGGTACCTACGAGCAGTACTTC
TRBV12-1	-	TRBJ1-1	CASSSPSRRDTEAFF	TGTGCCAGCAGCTCGCCGAGTCGGAGGGACACTGAAGCTTTCTTT
TRBV9	TRBD2	TRBJ2-1	CASSVGGTSIEQFF	TGTGCCAGCAGCGTAGGGGGGACTAGTATTGAGCAGTTCTTC
TRBV5-1	TRBD1	TRBJ2-2	CASSPRDRRAPRTGELFF	TGCGCCAGCAGCCCCCGGGACAGAAGGGCCCCTCGGACCGGGGAGCTGTTTTTT
TRBV5-1	-	TRBJ2-5	CASTGLQGETQYF	TGCGCCAGCACTGGACTCCAGGGGGAGACCCAGTACTTC
TRBV12-5	TRBD1	TRBJ2-7	CANVLGTGVYEQYF	TGTGCTAACGTCCTGGGGACAGGGGTTTACGAGCAGTACTTC
TRBV29-1	-	TRBJ1-2	CSVADINYGYTF	TGCAGCGTTGCGGACATCAACTATGGCTACACCTTC
TRBV28	-	TRBJ1-1	CASSLWYLEGDTEAFF	TGTGCCAGCAGTTTATGGTATTTGGAAGGAGACACTGAAGCTTTCTTT
TRBV5-1	-	TRBJ2-7	CASSQGYRKVESEQYF	TGCGCCAGCAGCCAGGGATATCGTAAGGTCGAAAGTGAGCAGTACTTC
TRBV29-1	TRBD1	TRBJ2-7	CSGGTGGKQYF	TGCAGCGGGGGGACAGGGGGAAAGCAGTACTTC
TRBV27	TRBD1	TRBJ2-5	CASSFGQGNQETQYF	TGTGCCAGCAGTTTTGGACAGGGTAACCAAGAGACCCAGTACTTC
TRBV2	TRBD2	TRBJ2-7	CASRRGGAGGGFEQYF	TGTGCCAGCAGACGGGGGGGTGCTGGGGGTGGCTTCGAGCAGTACTTC